These T cell receptor beta chains were read from a single sample in a study of T cell responses to AZD1222 COVID-19 vaccine. The protocol was immunoSEQ multiplex PCR, while the TCRdb copy is restricted to in-frame clones and leaves out a portion. The profile shows around 91,000 clones, approximately 91% of them singletons. Sample: peripheral blood, taken 28 days after the second AZD1222 dose. The receptors stem from an adult who received the AZD1222 COVID-19 vaccine. The CDR3 runs from the conserved cysteine through the conserved F or W. Fields, in order: J gene, clone size, D gene, V gene, CDR3 protein, CDR3 DNA. D genes are given only for firm matches. Clone size appears in some rows only: once, few, many, or a class for an expanded clone.

TRBJ2-1 once TRBD1 TRBV27 CATSDRGMNEQFF TGTGCCACCTCGGACAGGGGGATGAATGAGCAGTTCTTC
TRBJ1-5 NA TRBD1 TRBV6-2/TRBV6-3 CASSYFRDRHQPQHF TGTGCCAGCAGTTACTTCCGGGACAGACATCAGCCCCAGCATTTT
TRBJ1-1 NA TRBD1 TRBV6-6 CASSQGQDNTEAFF TGTGCCAGCAGCCAAGGACAGGATAACACTGAAGCTTTCTTT
TRBJ2-3 NA NA TRBV11-2 CASSSFGGRTDTQYF TGTGCCAGCAGCTCATTTGGGGGGAGGACAGATACGCAGTATTTT
TRBJ2-1 NA NA TRBV28 CASSLTGLGLQFF TGTGCCAGCAGTTTAACAGGGTTAGGATTGCAGTTCTTC
TRBJ1-6 NA NA TRBV14 CASSQQGPGEALHF TGTGCCAGCAGCCAACAGGGGCCAGGGGAGGCCCTCCACTTT
TRBJ2-6 once NA TRBV6-1 CASSEAAASGANVLTF TGTGCCAGCAGTGAAGCGGCGGCCTCTGGGGCCAACGTCCTGACTTTC
TRBJ2-1 NA NA TRBV19 CASSPAGASWRDNEQFF TGTGCCAGTAGTCCCGCAGGAGCATCATGGAGAGACAATGAGCAGTTCTTC
TRBJ2-7 NA NA TRBV19 CASSRGFEQYF TGTGCCAGTAGTCGAGGGTTCGAGCAGTACTTC
TRBJ2-7 NA NA TRBV28 CASSLGVYEQYF TGTGCCAGCAGTTTAGGGGTCTACGAGCAGTACTTC
TRBJ2-1 NA TRBD2 TRBV5-1 CASSLAGPQVSEQFF TGCGCCAGCAGCTTAGCGGGACCTCAGGTCAGTGAGCAGTTCTTC
TRBJ2-3 NA TRBD2 TRBV12-5 CASGLLAGDPDTQYF TGTGCTAGTGGTTTACTAGCGGGAGATCCCGATACGCAGTATTTT
TRBJ2-2 NA NA TRBV5-1 CASSLDGMNTGELFF TGCGCCAGCAGCTTGGACGGGATGAACACCGGGGAGCTGTTTTTT
TRBJ2-2 once NA TRBV19 CASMWALDPGELFF TGTGCCAGTATGTGGGCTTTGGATCCCGGGGAGCTGTTTTTT
TRBJ1-4 once NA TRBV5-1 CASSLGGRREKLFF TGCGCCAGCAGCTTGGGGGGGAGGCGAGAAAAACTGTTTTTT
TRBJ2-4 NA NA TRBV21-1 CASSKPNLRTSPFQYF TGTGCCAGCAGCAAACCTAACCTGAGGACTAGTCCCTTTCAGTACTTC
TRBJ1-5 NA NA TRBV10-3 CAISESSRDGNQPQHF TGTGCCATCAGTGAGTCTTCCCGCGATGGCAATCAGCCCCAGCATTTT
TRBJ1-5 once TRBD1 TRBV19 CASRSDRNGGNQPQHF TGTGCCAGTAGATCGGACAGGAACGGGGGCAATCAGCCCCAGCATTTT
TRBJ1-2 few NA TRBV10-2 CASSETGTLYGYTF TGCGCCAGCAGTGAGACAGGGACCCTCTACGGCTACACCTTC
TRBJ1-3 NA NA TRBV6-5 CASSQTVGNTIYF TGTGCCAGCAGTCAGACAGTCGGAAACACCATATATTTT
TRBJ1-1 NA NA TRBV4-1 CASSQDLVRANTEAFF TGCGCCAGCAGCCAAGATCTAGTCAGGGCGAACACTGAAGCTTTCTTT
TRBJ1-1 NA NA TRBV30 CAWSIGSSMNTEAFF TGTGCCTGGAGTATCGGGAGCAGTATGAACACTGAAGCTTTCTTT
TRBJ2-2 NA NA TRBV27 CASSEGVGTGELFF TGTGCCAGCAGTGAAGGGGTGGGCACCGGGGAGCTGTTTTTT
TRBJ1-3 NA NA TRBV4-1 CASSQERRAPIYF TGCGCCAGCAGCCAAGAAAGAAGGGCCCCCATATATTTT
TRBJ2-1 NA NA TRBV24-1 CATSARSSYNEQFF TGTGCCACCAGTGCCCGGAGCTCCTACAATGAGCAGTTCTTC
TRBJ1-5 NA NA TRBV11-2 CASSRDGSNQPQHF TGTGCCAGCAGCCGGGACGGAAGCAATCAGCCCCAGCATTTT
TRBJ1-6 NA NA TRBV28 CASSFGRADSPLHF TGTGCCAGCAGTTTTGGCAGGGCCGATTCACCCCTCCACTTT
TRBJ1-4 NA NA TRBV18 CASSGGPNEKLFF TGTGCCAGCTCAGGGGGACCGAATGAAAAACTGTTTTTT
TRBJ1-2 NA TRBD1 TRBV5-1 CASSFGTGEGYGYTF TGCGCCAGCAGCTTTGGGACAGGGGAGGGGTATGGCTACACCTTC
TRBJ1-4 NA NA TRBV18 CASSPLQNYNEKLFF TGTGCCAGCTCACCCCTACAGAATTATAATGAAAAACTGTTTTTT
TRBJ2-1 NA NA TRBV28 CASSLPKRHEQFF TGTGCCAGCAGTTTACCCAAACGCCATGAGCAGTTCTTC
TRBJ2-7 once TRBD1 TRBV2 CASSPIRDRAYEQYF TGTGCCAGCAGCCCCATTCGGGACAGGGCTTACGAGCAGTACTTC
TRBJ2-3 NA NA TRBV24-1 CATSPQGRSTDTQYF TGTGCCACCAGTCCCCAGGGAAGGTCCACAGATACGCAGTATTTT
TRBJ2-7 NA NA TRBV28 CASSLPGTRVGEQYF TGTGCCAGCAGTTTACCCGGGACCCGTGTAGGCGAGCAGTACTTC
TRBJ2-2 NA NA TRBV18 CASSPFRRGANTGELFF TGTGCCAGCTCACCGTTTCGGCGGGGTGCGAACACCGGGGAGCTGTTTTTT
TRBJ2-7 once TRBD2 TRBV6-1 CASSGKASGSRYEQYF TGTGCCAGCAGTGGGAAGGCCAGCGGGAGCCGTTACGAGCAGTACTTC
TRBJ1-1 NA TRBD1 TRBV28 CASSLTGANTEAFF TGTGCCAGCAGTTTAACAGGGGCAAACACTGAAGCTTTCTTT
TRBJ2-7 NA NA TRBV4-1 CASSQATVISYEQYF TGCGCCAGCAGCCAGGCGACAGTAATATCCTACGAGCAGTACTTC
TRBJ2-5 NA NA TRBV7-2 CASQDRDGLQETQYF TGTGCCAGCCAGGACCGGGACGGGCTCCAAGAGACCCAGTACTTC
TRBJ1-5 NA NA TRBV19 CASSFRNKVSNQPQHF TGTGCCAGTAGTTTCCGGAACAAGGTAAGCAATCAGCCCCAGCATTTT
TRBJ1-1 NA NA TRBV5-1 CASSQQLGDTEAFF TGCGCCAGCAGTCAGCAGTTGGGAGACACTGAAGCTTTCTTT
TRBJ1-1 NA TRBD1 TRBV4-3 CASSRDRNTEAFF TGCGCCAGCAGCCGGGACAGAAACACTGAAGCTTTCTTT
TRBJ1-2 NA NA TRBV9 CASSPLPFNYGYTF TGTGCCAGCAGCCCCCTACCCTTTAACTATGGCTACACCTTC
TRBJ1-6 NA TRBD1 TRBV28 CASSVPTGSRGPLHF TGTGCCAGCAGTGTCCCGACAGGGTCCCGAGGGCCCCTCCACTTT
TRBJ2-5 NA NA TRBV6-7 CASRRDKQETQYF TGTGCCAGCAGAAGGGACAAGCAAGAGACCCAGTACTTC
TRBJ2-1 NA TRBD2 TRBV7-8 CASSFGLAGFGDEQFF TGTGCCAGCAGCTTTGGACTAGCGGGATTCGGGGATGAGCAGTTCTTC
TRBJ2-7 NA NA TRBV5-7 CASSLTFKICEQYF TGTGCCAGCAGCTTGACTTTTAAGATCTGCGAGCAGTACTTC
TRBJ2-1 NA NA TRBV7-9 CASSLEIRGNEQFF TGTGCCAGCAGCTTAGAGATTCGGGGAAATGAGCAGTTCTTC
TRBJ1-1 NA NA TRBV28 CVIRPHGENTEAFF TGTGTCATACGGCCGCACGGGGAGAACACTGAAGCTTTCTTT
TRBJ2-5 NA NA TRBV7-2 CASSLSSGLETQYF TGTGCCAGCAGCTTATCGTCCGGACTAGAGACCCAGTACTTC
TRBJ1-5 NA NA TRBV21-1 CASSPTQGRAYYGNQPQHF TGTGCCAGCAGCCCTACACAGGGTCGAGCATATTATGGCAATCAGCCCCAGCATTTT
TRBJ2-7 NA NA TRBV19 CASSIGSDSYEQYF TGTGCCAGTAGTATAGGTTCAGACTCCTACGAGCAGTACTTC
TRBJ2-1 NA NA TRBV9 CASRAGTYNEQFF TGTGCCAGCAGGGCCGGAACCTACAATGAGCAGTTCTTC
TRBJ2-2 NA TRBD2 TRBV29-1 CSVVLAGGVSGELFF TGCAGCGTTGTGCTAGCGGGAGGCGTTAGCGGGGAGCTGTTTTTT